This TCR beta chain was obtained from a study of T-cell memory formation after mild COVID-19 (dated by TCRdb to about 2021). Concerning the study at large: TCR sequence clusters from the two donors were found to be largely donor specific. In a couple of donors, T-cell clones that expanded and contracted after mild COVID-19 were followed by sequencing TCRalpha and TCRbeta repertoires longitudinally. Two young, previously healthy adult volunteers, one female and one male, were included in the cohort. General study outcomes and caveats: Clones contracting from day 15 to 85 had balanced CD4/CD8 phenotypes, while a second wave expanding from day 15 to 37 was biased towards CD4+. Contracting CD4+ clones turned up mainly in the CM and EM memory subsets, whereas EMRA was where CD8+ clones were enriched. Only a couple of mild cases were covered by the study, and larger cohorts that include severe cases with pre-infection samples were considered necessary. Some responding clones were detected in pre-infection memory, suggesting pre-existing cross-reactive memory T cells joined the SARS-CoV-2 response. SARS-CoV-2 specificity was not confirmed for the second-wave clones peaking on day 37.

PBMCs were isolated by Ficoll-Paque density gradient centrifugation. This clonotype turned up a few times. It has no known antigen specificity. No much larger clonotype is one base removed from it; base qualities were not supplied. According to the germline V gene (reference sequence), CDR1 reads SEHNR and CDR2 reads FQNEAQ. At the junction V is shortened by 5 bases and J by 6 bases, with 18 bases in between. The CDR3 measures 15 amino acids from cysteine to phenylalanine. Left in the record is the CDR3 DNA by itself, 45 bases read in frame from the first base. TCRdb shows the sequencer as Illumina NovaSeq 6000. cDNA libraries for TCRalpha and TCRbeta were prepared by 5'RACE using constant-segment primers, with sample barcodes and unique molecular identifiers added. RNA was extracted from every sample with Trizol reagent. Libraries were amplified in two PCR steps, with a second sample barcode and Illumina TruSeq adapters added in the second step. The libraries were sequenced on an Illumina NovaSeq using 2 x 150 bp paired-end reads. In the original analysis: With migec v1.2.7, reads were demultiplexed and then collapsed into UMI-guided consensus sequences. Using mixcr v2.1.11, the UMI consensuses were aligned to TRA and TRB V and J templates and assembled into clonotypes. A clonotype was counted as expanded or contracted only when both edgeR and NoisET called the clonotype significant, with the noise models trained on biological replicates. For edgeR calls, a false discovery rate-adjusted p below 0.01 and a log2 fold-change threshold of 1 were applied. As an exploratory analysis of dynamics, max-normalized trajectories of the 1000 most abundant clonotypes were examined with PCA combined with hierarchical clustering. Each responding clone was given a CD4 or CD8 phenotype based on the CD4+ and CD8+ repertoires, which had been sequenced separately. TCRdb redid the processing of the public reads, applying fastp at Q25 and MiXCR, and retained in-frame beta chains. When rows share a CDR3 protein, they turn into one entry using the most common DNA and genes. Clone size and V and J calls follow TCRdb, not the original study. The sample has around 420,000 distinct CDR3 sequences on record, less than 25% of them singletons. The biggest ten clones account for 8.8% of the sample.

Source material: PBMCs or a T cell subset sorted from them (not recorded which). This receptor was obtained from an adult woman who had mild COVID-19 (a few samples of this study predate the infection). The sample titles of this study are shuffled in the database, so cell type and time point are left out; the donor was told from shared clones. This sequence uses TRBV7-9 and TRBJ2-3, with the D segment possibly TRBD1 or TRBD2, each aligning over 6 bases. The CDR3 here reads CASSRGEGGGDTQYF. The DNA sequence is as follows: TGTGCCAGCAGCCGCGGTGAAGGGGGAGGCGATACGCAGTATTTT.